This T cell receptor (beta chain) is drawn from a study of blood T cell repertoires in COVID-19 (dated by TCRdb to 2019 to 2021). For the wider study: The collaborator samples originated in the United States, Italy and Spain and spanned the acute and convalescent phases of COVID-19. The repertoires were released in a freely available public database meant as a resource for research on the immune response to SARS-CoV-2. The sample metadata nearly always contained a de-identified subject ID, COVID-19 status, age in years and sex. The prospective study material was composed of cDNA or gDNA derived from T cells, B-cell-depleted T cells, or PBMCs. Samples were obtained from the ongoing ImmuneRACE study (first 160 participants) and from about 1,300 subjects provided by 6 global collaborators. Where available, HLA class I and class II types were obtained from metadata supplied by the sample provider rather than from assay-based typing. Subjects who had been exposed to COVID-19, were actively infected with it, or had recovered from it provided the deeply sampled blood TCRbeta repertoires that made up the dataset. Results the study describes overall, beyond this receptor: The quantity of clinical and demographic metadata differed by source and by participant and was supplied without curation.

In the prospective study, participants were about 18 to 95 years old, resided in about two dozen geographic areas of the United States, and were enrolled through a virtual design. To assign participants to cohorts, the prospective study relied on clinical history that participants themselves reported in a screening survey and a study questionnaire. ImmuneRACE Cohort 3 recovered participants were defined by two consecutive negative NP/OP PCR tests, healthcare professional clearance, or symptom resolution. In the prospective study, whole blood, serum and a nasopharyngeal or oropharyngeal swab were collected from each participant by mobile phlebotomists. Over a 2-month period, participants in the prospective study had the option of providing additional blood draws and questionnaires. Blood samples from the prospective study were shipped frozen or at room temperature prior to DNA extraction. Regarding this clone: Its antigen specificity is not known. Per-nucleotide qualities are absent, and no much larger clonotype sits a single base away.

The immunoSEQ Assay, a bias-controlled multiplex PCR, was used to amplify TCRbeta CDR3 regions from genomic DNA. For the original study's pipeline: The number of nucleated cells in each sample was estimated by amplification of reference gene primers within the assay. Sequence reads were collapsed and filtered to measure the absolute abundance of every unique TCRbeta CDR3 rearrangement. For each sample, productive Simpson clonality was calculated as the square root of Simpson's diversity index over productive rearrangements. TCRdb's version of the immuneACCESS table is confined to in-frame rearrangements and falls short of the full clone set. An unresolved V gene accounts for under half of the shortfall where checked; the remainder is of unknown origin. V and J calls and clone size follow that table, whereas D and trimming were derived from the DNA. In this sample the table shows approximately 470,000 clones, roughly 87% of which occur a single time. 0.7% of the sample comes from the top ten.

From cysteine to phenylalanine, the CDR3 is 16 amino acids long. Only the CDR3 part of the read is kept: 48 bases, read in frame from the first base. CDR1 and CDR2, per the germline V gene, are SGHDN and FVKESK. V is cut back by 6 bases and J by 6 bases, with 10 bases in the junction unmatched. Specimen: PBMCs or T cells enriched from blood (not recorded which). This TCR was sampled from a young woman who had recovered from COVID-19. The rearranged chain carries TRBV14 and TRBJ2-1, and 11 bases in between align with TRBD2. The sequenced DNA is TGTGCCAGCAGGTTAGCGGGGGGGCCTTTTCCCAATGAGCAGTTCTTC. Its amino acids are CASRLAGGPFPNEQFF.